Presented here are 8 T cell receptor beta chains from one specimen sequenced in a study of blood T cell repertoires in COVID-19. Profiling relied on immunoSEQ multiplex PCR, and the TCRdb table lists in-frame clones only, not all of them. The sample consists of approximately 120,000 clones, about three quarters of them appearing once. The sequenced material came from peripheral blood. Receptor source: a human donor in a cohort sampled during active or convalescent COVID-19.

This chain links TRBV5-1 with TRBJ2-1; 9 bases agree with TRBD2. Germline values: CDR1 SGHRS, CDR2 YFSETQ. Losses at the gene ends were 0 bases for V and 6 bases for J; bases not matched to a gene: 16. This CDR3 has 19 residues. This chain's CDR3 is CASSLVMSGGPTGSNEQFF. The CDR3, as DNA: TGCGCCAGCAGCTTGGTTATGAGCGGGGGGCCTACGGGATCCAATGAGCAGTTCTTC.

The gene calls are TRBV9 and TRBJ2-2, with TRBD1 matching over 8 bases. The V and J ends lost 4 bases and 6 bases, in that order; junction bases with no gene match: 11. Germline lookup yields CDR1 SGDLS and CDR2 YYNGEE. The CDR3 totals 16 residues. DNA of the CDR3: TGTGCCAGCAGCACGACAGGGGCGAGGGGGTCCGGGGAGCTGTTTTTT. Residues: CASSTTGARGSGELFF. The full variable domain, its missing parts supplied by reference TRBV9 and TRBJ2-2, is DSGVTQTPKHLITATGQRVTLRCSPRSGDLSVYWYQQSLDQGLQFLIQYYNGEERAKGNILERFSAQQFPDLHSELNLSSLELGDSALYFCASSTTGARGSGELFFGEGSRLTVL.

The chain couples TRBV4-3 to TRBJ1-2; 9 positions agree with TRBD1. The V and J ends lost 6 bases and 0 bases, in that order; junction bases with no gene match: 2. Germline V CDR1 and CDR2: LGHNA, YSLEER. CDR3 size: 14 residues. DNA of the CDR3: TGCGCCAGCAGTAGGACAGGGGCTAACTATGGCTACACCTTC. Its translation is CASSRTGANYGYTF.

This clone came up once. V and J are TRBV5-1 and TRBJ1-4; maybe TRBD1 (6 bases). Germline V gene sequence: CDR1 SGHRS, CDR2 YFSETQ. The CDR3 runs 15 residues. V was clipped by 3 bases and J by 4 bases, with 13 bases between them. CDR3 residues: CASSSFGQSNEKLFF. The CDR3 nucleotides read TGCGCCAGCAGCTCGTTCGGACAGAGTAATGAAAAACTGTTTTTT.

The table lists this clone with a count of one. V usage is TRBV7-3 and J usage is TRBJ2-2; weak D call: TRBD1 (5 bases). Per germline, CDR1 SGHTA and CDR2 FQGTGA. V was shortened by 1 base and J by 3 bases, with 9 bases between the two germline ends. This CDR3 region has 15 residues. The CDR3 protein is CASSLRGQYTGELFF. CDR3 DNA: TGTGCCAGCAGCTTAAGAGGACAATACACCGGGGAGCTGTTTTTT.

The CDR3 region is CASSTANTGELFF. As DNA, the CDR3 is TGTGCCAGTAGTACAGCGAACACCGGGGAGCTGTTTTTT. V and J are TRBV19 and TRBJ2-2, with unresolved D. This CDR3 spans 13 amino acids. Germline CDR1 LNHDA, CDR2 SQIVND (reference sequence). The V end lost 4 bases, the J end lost 0 bases, and 3 bases lay between the germline ends.

The chain employs TRBV4-1 and TRBJ1-5; 9 bases are shared with TRBD1. Germline CDR1 MGHRA, CDR2 YSYEKL. Germline trimming cut 4 bases from V and 5 bases from J; bases unmatched to any gene: 3. The CDR3 has 14 amino acids. The CDR3: CASSLWTGDQPQHF. The CDR3, as DNA: TGCGCCAGCAGCCTATGGACAGGGGATCAGCCCCAGCATTTT.

The chain recombines TRBV5-5 with TRBJ2-7, with D possibly being TRBD2 (5 bases). CDR1 is SGHKS, CDR2 YYEKEE, per germline (reference sequence). Between the trimmed V and J ends, which lost 1 base and 6 bases, there was a span of 8 bases. The CDR3 covers 12 residues. CDR3 protein: CASSLRGSEQYF. CDR3 nucleotides: TGTGCCAGCAGCTTGCGGGGTAGCGAGCAGTACTTC.